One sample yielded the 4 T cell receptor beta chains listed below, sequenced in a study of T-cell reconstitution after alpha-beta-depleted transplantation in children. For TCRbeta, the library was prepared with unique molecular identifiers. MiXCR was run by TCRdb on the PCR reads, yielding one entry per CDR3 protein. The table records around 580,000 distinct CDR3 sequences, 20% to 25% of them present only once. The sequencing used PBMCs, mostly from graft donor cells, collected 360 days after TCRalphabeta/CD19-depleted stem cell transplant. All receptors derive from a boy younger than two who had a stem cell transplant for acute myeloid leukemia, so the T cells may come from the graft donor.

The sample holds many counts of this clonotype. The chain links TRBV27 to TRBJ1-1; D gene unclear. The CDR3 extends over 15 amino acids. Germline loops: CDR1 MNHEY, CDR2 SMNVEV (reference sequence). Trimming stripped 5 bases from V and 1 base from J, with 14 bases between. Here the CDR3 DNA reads TGTGCCAGCAGTCCCCGCGTTTCCCCGAACACTGAAGCTTTCTTT. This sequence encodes CASSPRVSPNTEAFF.

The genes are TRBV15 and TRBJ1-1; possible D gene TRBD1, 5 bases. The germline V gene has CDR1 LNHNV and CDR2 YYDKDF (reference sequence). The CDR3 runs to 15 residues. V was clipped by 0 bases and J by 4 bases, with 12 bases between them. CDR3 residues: CATSREVREGTEAFF. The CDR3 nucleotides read TGTGCCACCAGCAGAGAAGTCAGGGAGGGCACTGAAGCTTTCTTT.

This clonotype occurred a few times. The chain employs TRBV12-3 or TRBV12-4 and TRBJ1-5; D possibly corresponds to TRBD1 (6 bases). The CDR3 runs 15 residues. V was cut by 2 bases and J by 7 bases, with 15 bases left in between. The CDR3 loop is CASSLKWGARQPQHF. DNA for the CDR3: TGTGCCAGCAGTTTAAAGTGGGGGGCGCGACAGCCCCAGCATTTT.

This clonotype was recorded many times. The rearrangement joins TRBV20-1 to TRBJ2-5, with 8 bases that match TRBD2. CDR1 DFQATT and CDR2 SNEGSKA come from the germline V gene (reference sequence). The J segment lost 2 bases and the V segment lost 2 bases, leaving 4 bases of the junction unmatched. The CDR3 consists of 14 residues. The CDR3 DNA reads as TGCAGTGCTAGATCAGCGGGGGTTCAAGAGACCCAGTACTTC. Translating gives CSARSAGVQETQYF.